This is a list of T cell receptor beta chains from one sample in a study of CD8+ T cells in alopecia areata. Data came from immunoSEQ multiplex PCR; TCRdb stores just in-frame clones and leaves some out. Of over 200,000 clones listed, around 62% are singletons. Source: CD4+ T cells sorted from blood, taken at week 0. Source of these receptors: a human donor with alopecia areata. The CDR3 runs from the conserved cysteine through the conserved F or W. D genes are given only for firm matches. Clone size is shown for a subset of rows, as once, few, many or a class of expanded clone.

>TRBV27|TRBJ2-6|-|16|TRBD2
CASSLRLAGGANVLTF
TGTGCCAGCAGTCTCCGACTAGCTGGTGGGGCCAACGTCCTGACTTTC
>TRBV7-9|TRBJ1-2|-|12|-
CASRGEGYGYTF
TGTGCCAGCAGGGGGGAGGGCTATGGCTACACCTTC
>TRBV5-1|TRBJ1-1|-|17|TRBD1
CASSSPGDRGRNTEAFF
TGCGCCAGCAGCTCCCCAGGGGACAGGGGAAGGAACACTGAAGCTTTCTTT
>TRBV5-1|TRBJ1-2|-|13|-
CASSLTGEYGYTF
TGCGCCAGCAGCTTAACCGGGGAGTATGGCTACACCTTC
>TRBV7-2|TRBJ2-7|-|14|-
CASSLAGSGYEQYF
TGTGCCAGCAGCTTAGCAGGGAGCGGCTACGAGCAGTACTTC
>TRBV30|TRBJ2-2|-|16|-
CAWTIGARVYTGELFF
TGTGCCTGGACCATCGGGGCGCGCGTGTACACCGGGGAGCTGTTTTTT
>TRBV29-1|TRBJ1-2|-|14|-
CSVERGEGNYGYTF
TGCAGCGTTGAACGGGGGGAGGGGAACTATGGCTACACCTTC
>TRBV30|TRBJ2-4|-|15|-
CAWSVFPGAKNIQYF
TGTGCCTGGAGTGTTTTCCCGGGGGCCAAAAACATTCAGTACTTC
>TRBV7-7|TRBJ2-1|-|13|TRBD2
CASSPRLAGALFF
TGTGCTAGCAGCCCCAGACTAGCGGGAGCCCTGTTCTTC
>TRBV2|TRBJ2-1|few|15|-
CASSLGAGAYNEQFF
TGTGCCAGCAGTCTCGGAGCCGGGGCTTACAATGAGCAGTTCTTC
>TRBV4-1|TRBJ2-1|few|16|-
CASSHVDMFSYNEQFF
TGCGCCAGCAGCCACGTTGACATGTTCTCCTACAATGAGCAGTTCTTC
>TRBV30|TRBJ1-5|-|13|-
CAWSPKGYQPQHF
TGTGCCTGGAGTCCAAAAGGGTATCAGCCCCAGCATTTT
>TRBV5-4|TRBJ1-2|-|15|-
CASSQKARRGSGYTF
TGTGCCAGCAGCCAAAAGGCCCGCAGGGGAAGTGGCTACACCTTC
>TRBV29-1|TRBJ2-1|-|14|-
CSVLGRLVVDEQFF
TGCAGCGTTCTCGGAAGACTAGTCGTCGACGAGCAGTTCTTC
>TRBV7-7|TRBJ2-1|-|15|TRBD2
CASSSGLADNNEQFF
TGTGCTAGCAGCTCGGGACTAGCGGACAACAATGAGCAGTTCTTC
>TRBV7-3|TRBJ2-1|-|16|TRBD2
CASSSRAGAGYNEQFF
TGTGCCAGCAGCTCTAGGGCGGGAGCCGGCTACAATGAGCAGTTCTTC
>TRBV15|TRBJ1-3|-|12|-
CATSREGDTIYF
TGTGCCACCAGCAGAGAAGGCGACACCATATATTTT
>TRBV30|TRBJ1-1|-|18|-
CAWSRPGGGRSQGTEAFF
TGTGCCTGGAGCCGGCCCGGCGGAGGGCGCAGCCAGGGCACTGAAGCTTTCTTT
>TRBV28|TRBJ1-2|-|13|-
CASSQGLNYGYTF
TGTGCCAGCAGTCAGGGACTTAATTATGGCTACACCTTC
>TRBV4-1|TRBJ2-7|-|16|-
CASSQERRMAGYEQYF
TGCGCCAGCAGCCAAGAGAGGCGGATGGCCGGCTACGAGCAGTACTTC
>TRBV7-9|TRBJ1-3|-|17|-
CASSLTALGSSGNTIYF
TGTGCCAGCAGCTTAACGGCTTTGGGGAGCTCTGGAAACACCATATATTTT
>TRBV5-1|TRBJ2-5|many|16|TRBD2
CASSPSASGVQETQYF
TGCGCCAGCAGCCCCTCGGCTAGCGGGGTCCAAGAGACCCAGTACTTC
>TRBV9|TRBJ1-2|-|16|-
CASSVGDGIGTYGYTF
TGTGCCAGCAGCGTAGGCGACGGGATAGGTACCTATGGCTACACCTTC
>TRBV30|TRBJ1-2|-|16|-
CAWSVRRGVGSIGYTF
TGTGCCTGGAGTGTACGAAGGGGGGTAGGGTCTATCGGCTACACCTTC
>TRBV18|TRBJ2-1|few|16|TRBD1
CASSLLTWTGQNEQFF
TGTGCCAGCTCACTTCTGACCTGGACAGGCCAGAATGAGCAGTTCTTC
>TRBV4-1|TRBJ1-5|-|14|-
CASSQVFVNQPQHF
TGCGCCAGCAGCCAAGTATTCGTAAATCAGCCCCAGCATTTT
>TRBV5-4|TRBJ2-7|-|11|-
CASSANYEQYF
TGTGCCAGCAGCGCCAACTACGAGCAGTACTTC
>TRBV7-6|TRBJ2-3|few|14|-
CASSLVSGTDTQYF
TGTGCCAGCAGCTTAGTTTCGGGCACAGATACGCAGTATTTT
>TRBV9|TRBJ2-5|-|17|TRBD2
CASSRGLARGGAETQYF
TGTGCCAGCAGCCGAGGACTAGCTAGGGGTGGAGCAGAGACCCAGTACTTC
>TRBV29-1|TRBJ2-6|-|16|-
CSVEPVSGSGANVLTF
TGCAGCGTTGAACCCGTTAGTGGCTCTGGGGCCAACGTCCTGACTTTC